This T cell receptor beta chain was sequenced in a study of blood T cell repertoires in COVID-19 (dated by TCRdb to the early 2020s). As for the study more broadly: Samples from collaborators originated in the United States, Italy and Spain and spanned both the acute and convalescent phases of COVID-19. The material from the prospective study consisted of cDNA or gDNA derived from T cells, B-cell-depleted T cells, or PBMCs. The dataset comprised deeply sampled blood TCRbeta repertoires from subjects exposed to, actively infected with, or recovered from COVID-19. The repertoires were made available in a free public database intended to serve as a resource for research on the immune response to SARS-CoV-2. Samples came from the ongoing ImmuneRACE study (first 160 participants) plus 1,254 subjects from 6 global collaborators. A de-identified subject ID, COVID-19 status, age in years and sex were almost always included in the sample metadata. Where available, HLA class I and class II types were taken from metadata supplied by the sample provider and were not determined by assay-based typing. Overall results and qualifications from the work: How much clinical and demographic metadata was included differed by source and by participant, and the metadata was provided uncurated.

The immunoSEQ Assay, a bias-controlled multiplex PCR, was used to amplify TCRbeta CDR3 regions from genomic DNA. Turning to the authors' computational methods: Within the assay, amplification of reference gene primers was used to estimate how many nucleated cells each sample contained. Sequence reads were collapsed and filtered to measure the absolute abundance of every unique TCRbeta CDR3 rearrangement. Productive Simpson clonality was computed per sample as the square root of Simpson's diversity index over productive rearrangements. TCRdb stores this immuneACCESS table with in-frame sequences only. Part of the clones is absent; in the studies checked, under half of the shortfall reflects unresolved V genes, and no reason is known for the rest. The V and J calls and clone size are taken from that table; D and trimming were inferred from the DNA. Across this sample there are about 330,000 clones, with more than 85% seen only once. The ten biggest clones cover more than 0.9% of the sample.

Enrolling through a virtual design, the prospective study's participants ranged in age from roughly 18 to 95 years and lived across some 23 United States geographic areas. Cohort assignment in the prospective study relied on participant-reported clinical history from a screening survey and a study questionnaire. ImmuneRACE Cohort 3 recovered participants were defined by two consecutive negative NP/OP PCR tests, healthcare professional clearance, or symptom resolution. In the prospective study, mobile phlebotomists collected whole blood, serum and a nasopharyngeal or oropharyngeal swab from each participant. Participants in the prospective study had the option to provide additional blood draws and questionnaires over an approximately 2-month period. Before DNA extraction, blood samples from the prospective study were shipped at room temperature or frozen. Details on this clone: Its cognate antigen has yet to be identified. No per-base quality is available; no much larger clone lies one base away.

Including the terminal cysteine and phenylalanine, the CDR3 comprises 12 residues. The kept DNA is CDR3 alone, 36 bases in frame from the first base. Per the germline V gene (reference sequence), LNHDA is the CDR1 and SQIVND is the CDR2. The chain couples TRBV19 to TRBJ1-2, and perhaps TRBD1 as D gene, on 6 matching bases. The source material was PBMCs or T cells enriched from blood (not recorded which). The source of this sequence is a woman in her 30s who had recovered from COVID-19. The bases read TGTGCAGTTGAGGGGGGGCTACGTGGCTACACCTTC. Its product reads: CAVEGGLRGYTF. Here the CDR3 is joined to the reference TRBV19 and TRBJ1-2 genes, and the full variable domain is: DGGITQSPKYLFRKEGQNVTLSCEQNLNHDAMYWYRQDPGQGLRLIYYSQIVNDFQKGDIAEGYSVSREKKESFPLTVTSAQKNPTAFYLCAVEGGLRGYTFGSGTRLTVV.